These 14 T cell receptor beta chains originate from one sample sequenced in a study of blood T cell repertoires in COVID-19. The assay was immunoSEQ multiplex PCR, and TCRdb's table has in-frame clones only and misses some. The sample holds some 26,000 clones, around 90% seen once. Material for sequencing was peripheral blood. The receptors stem from an older man with active COVID-19.

The V gene is TRBV9, the J gene TRBJ2-1, with TRBD2 matching over 10 bases. This CDR3 spans 15 amino acids. The germline V gene has CDR1 SGDLS and CDR2 YYNGEE. Unmatched junction bases numbered 8, after V lost 4 bases and J lost 7 bases. As DNA, the CDR3 is TGTGCCAGCAGCTCCACTAGCGGGGAGGGTAATGAGCAGTTCTTC. This codes for CASSSTSGEGNEQFF.

The sample holds one count of this clone. The chain uses TRBV7-9 and TRBJ2-1; 7 bases fit TRBD1. The CDR3 runs 13 residues. With 6 bases clipped from V and 7 bases from J, the junction kept 6 bases outside the gene matches. Looked up from germline, CDR1 is SEHNR and CDR2 is FQNEAQ (reference sequence). CDR3 bases: TGTGCCAGCAGTTGGACAGGTGGGAATGAGCAGTTCTTC. This sequence encodes CASSWTGGNEQFF.

The gene calls are TRBV6-5 and TRBJ1-1; no clear D. The CDR3 has 14 amino acids. The V and J ends lost 0 bases and 0 bases respectively, with 5 bases between them. Per germline, CDR1 MNHEY and CDR2 SVGAGI. The CDR3 DNA is TGTGCCAGCAGTTACTCGCGTGTGAACACTGAAGCTTTCTTT. It encodes CASSYSRVNTEAFF.

The V gene is TRBV3-1 (or the pseudogene TRBV3-2), the J gene TRBJ1-4; 7 bases are shared with TRBD1. J was trimmed by 0 bases and V by 2 bases; bases with no gene match: 3. CDR1 and CDR2 from the germline V gene are LGHDT and YNNKEL (reference sequence). The CDR3 has 16 amino acids. In DNA form, the CDR3 reads TGTGCCAGCAGCCAATTGGGACAGCCAACTAATGAAAAACTGTTTTTT. As protein: CASSQLGQPTNEKLFF.

Turning to this clone: The same CDR3 arises from other DNA sequences in this sample as well. This chain joins TRBV5-1 and TRBJ1-2; 8 nucleotides line up with TRBD1. This CDR3 spans 14 amino acids. V shed 0 bases and J 2 bases; nucleotides not matched to a gene: 0. Germline V CDR1 and CDR2: SGHRS, YFSETQ. CDR3: CASSLGQGNYGYTF. The CDR3 DNA sequence: TGCGCCAGCAGCTTGGGACAGGGGAACTATGGCTACACCTTC.

This chain joins TRBV7-2 and TRBJ2-1; D unresolved. CDR1 is SGHTA and CDR2 is FQGNSA in the germline V gene. The CDR3 runs 12 residues. V gave up 0 bases and J gave up 16 bases, with 13 bases separating them. The CDR3 loop is CASSLAAHEEFF. DNA of the CDR3: TGTGCCAGCAGCTTAGCGGCCCACGAGGAATTCTTC.

Only a few counts were recorded for this clone. The chain employs TRBV6-5 and TRBJ1-6; 9 bases agree with TRBD1. V dropped 4 bases and J dropped 10; count of bases not matched to a gene: 2. The CDR3 covers 13 residues. Germline CDR1 and CDR2: MNHEY and SVGAGI. The DNA for the CDR3 is TGTGCCAGCAGTTCGGGACAGGGCTCACCCCTCCACTTT. Its translation: CASSSGQGSPLHF.

The chain employs TRBV4-3 and TRBJ1-3; possible D gene TRBD1, 5 bases. Germline values: CDR1 LGHNA, CDR2 YSLEER. This CDR3 contains 15 residues. With 6 bases removed from V and 0 bases from J, the gap between germline ends came to 12 bases. The CDR3 DNA reads as TGCGCCAGCAGTCGACAGCCGCACTCTGGAAACACCATATATTTT. Translation gives CASSRQPHSGNTIYF.

The chain has TRBV5-4 and TRBJ1-6; D is possibly TRBD1 (6 bases). Deletions cut 3 bases from V and 9 bases from J, with 16 bases between. The CDR3 loop spans 15 amino acids. Germline values: CDR1 SGHNT, CDR2 YYREEE (reference sequence). CDR3 DNA sequence: TGTGCCAGCAGCTGGCGCGGACAGTTGGGTTCACCCCTCCACTTT. This translates into CASSWRGQLGSPLHF.

This sequence joins TRBV27 and TRBJ1-6; 7 bases agree with TRBD1. V lost 6 bases and J lost 5; bases outside the gene matches: 10. CDR3 size: 16 residues. Germline-derived CDR1 and CDR2 are MNHEY and SMNVEV (reference sequence). The CDR3 loop is CASSPTGTANNSPLHF. CDR3 bases: TGTGCCAGCAGCCCTACCGGGACAGCCAATAATTCACCCCTCCACTTT.

The chain has TRBV28 and TRBJ1-4, with a possible D match to TRBD1 (6 bases). V was trimmed by 5 bases and J by 8 bases, leaving 12 bases between them. Germline CDR1 is MDHEN and CDR2 is SYDVKM. CDR3 length: 13 residues. The CDR3 sequence is CASSEQGWEKLFF. CDR3 DNA sequence: TGTGCCAGCAGTGAACAGGGATGGGAAAAACTGTTTTTT.

The rearrangement links TRBV9 to TRBJ2-5, with D maybe TRBD2 (6 bases). Looked up from germline, CDR1 is SGDLS and CDR2 is YYNGEE. Trimming removed 3 bases from V and 2 bases from J, with 11 bases in between. The CDR3 has 14 residues. In nucleotides, the CDR3 is TGTGCCAGCAGCGCCGGGACTGTACAAGAGACCCAGTACTTC. Amino acid sequence: CASSAGTVQETQYF. The entire variable domain, with the rest obtained from reference TRBV9 and TRBJ2-5, is as follows: DSGVTQTPKHLITATGQRVTLRCSPRSGDLSVYWYQQSLDQGLQFLIQYYNGEERAKGNILERFSAQQFPDLHSELNLSSLELGDSALYFCASSAGTVQETQYFGPGTRLLVL.

This chain connects TRBV19 to TRBJ1-2; D is unresolved. Germline V gene sequence: CDR1 LNHDA, CDR2 SQIVND (reference sequence). The CDR3 has 13 residues. Trimming removed 7 bases from V and 0 bases from J, with 9 bases in between. The CDR3 here is CASTLLPNYGYTF. CDR3 sequence (DNA): TGTGCCAGTACCCTTCTTCCTAACTATGGCTACACCTTC.

The chain couples TRBV4-2 to TRBJ2-1, with 14 bases lining up with TRBD2. J was trimmed by 0 bases and V by 4 bases; bases with no gene match: 8. CDR1 and CDR2 from the germline V gene are LGHNA and YNFKEQ. The CDR3 is 19 amino acids. CDR3 protein: CASSPMGLAGASSYNEQFF. Here the CDR3 DNA reads TGTGCCAGCAGCCCGATGGGACTAGCGGGGGCCAGCTCCTACAATGAGCAGTTCTTC.